This T cell receptor beta chain is drawn from a study of CD8 T cells in ankylosing spondylitis. For TCR beta, libraries came from quantitative 5'-RACE with molecular barcodes. MiXCR was run by TCRdb on the 5' RACE reads, yielding one entry per CDR3 protein. Of 750,000 to 850,000 distinct CDR3 sequences listed, about an eighth are singletons. The CDR3 is 14 residues long. Germline CDR1 SGHRS, CDR2 YFSETQ. V shed 5 bases and J shed 0 bases, with 11 bases lying between them. As regards this clonotype: The antigen is unknown.

General study results and limits: There was a TCR beta motif, made of 7 or 8 highly homologous variants, that appeared characteristic of ankylosing spondylitis blood.

This TCR was sampled from a male donor with ankylosing spondylitis. Sequenced input: blood, either unsorted or a sorted T cell fraction (not recorded which). The chain has TRBV5-1 and TRBJ1-1; no clear D gene. CDR3 loop: CASSRLALNTEAFF. In nucleotides, the CDR3 is TGCGCCAGCAGTCGACTCGCCCTGAACACTGAAGCTTTCTTT. The whole variable domain, filled in from reference TRBV5-1 and TRBJ1-1, reads KAGVTQTPRYLIKTRGQQVTLSCSPISGHRSVSWYQQTPGQGLQFLFEYFSETQRNKGNFPGRFSGRQFSNSRSEMNVSTLELGDSALYLCASSRLALNTEAFFGQGTRLTVV.